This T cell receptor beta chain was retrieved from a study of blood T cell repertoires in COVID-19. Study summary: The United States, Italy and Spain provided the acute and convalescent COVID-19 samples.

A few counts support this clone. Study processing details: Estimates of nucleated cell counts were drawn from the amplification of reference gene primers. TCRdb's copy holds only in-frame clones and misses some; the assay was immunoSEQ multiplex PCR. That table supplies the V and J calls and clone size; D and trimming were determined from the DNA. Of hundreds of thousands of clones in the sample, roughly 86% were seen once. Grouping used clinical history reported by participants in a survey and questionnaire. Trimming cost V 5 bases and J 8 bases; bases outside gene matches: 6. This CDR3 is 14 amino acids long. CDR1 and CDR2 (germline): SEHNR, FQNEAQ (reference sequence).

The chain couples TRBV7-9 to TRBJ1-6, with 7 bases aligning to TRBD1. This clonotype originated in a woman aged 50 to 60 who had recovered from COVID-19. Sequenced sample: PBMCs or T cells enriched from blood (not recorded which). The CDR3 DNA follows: TGTGCCAGCAGCGACGGCAGGGGGTATTCACCCCTCCACTTT. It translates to CASSDGRGYSPLHF.